This T cell receptor (beta chain) originates from a study of T cell responses to AZD1222 COVID-19 vaccine. General study points: CD4 TCRs associated with vaccination spanned spike, dominating at 160-218 and 743-854. Baseline testing showed seropositivity in only six AZD1222 recipients. Repertoire collection took place solely once the T cell response had peaked.

Worth noting for this clone: The target antigen is unknown.

Assay: immunoSEQ multiplex PCR; the TCRdb copy retains only in-frame clones and omits some. This sample carries under 200,000 clones, around 93% of them seen once, and the ten largest clones take 4.4%. V gave up 2 bases and J gave up 8 bases, with 10 bases separating them. Germline CDR1 reads SGHVS; CDR2 reads FQNEAQ. The CDR3 sequence is 13 residues long. The chain is built from TRBV7-8 and TRBJ1-5; no clear D gene. The sample here was peripheral blood, taken on day 0 of AZD1222 vaccination. This TCR was recovered from an adult in good health. CDR3 nucleotides: TGTGCCAGCAGCTTACAGGTCAGAGAGCCCCAGCATTTT. This translates into CASSLQVREPQHF.